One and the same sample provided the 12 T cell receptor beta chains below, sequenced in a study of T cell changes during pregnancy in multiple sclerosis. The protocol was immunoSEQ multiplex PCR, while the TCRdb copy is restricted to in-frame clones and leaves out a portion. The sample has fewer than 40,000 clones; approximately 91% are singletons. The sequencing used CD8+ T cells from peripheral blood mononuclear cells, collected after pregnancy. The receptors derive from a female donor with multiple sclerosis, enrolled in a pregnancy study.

CDR3 sequence (DNA): TGTGCCAGCAGCAGAGGGCGCGAGCAGTACTTC. Protein sequence: CASSRGREQYF. The V gene is TRBV9, the J gene TRBJ2-7; possible D gene TRBD2, 5 bases. CDR1 is SGDLS and CDR2 is YYNGEE in the germline V gene. The CDR3 sequence is 11 residues long. V lost 4 bases, J lost 6 bases, and 8 bases lay in between.

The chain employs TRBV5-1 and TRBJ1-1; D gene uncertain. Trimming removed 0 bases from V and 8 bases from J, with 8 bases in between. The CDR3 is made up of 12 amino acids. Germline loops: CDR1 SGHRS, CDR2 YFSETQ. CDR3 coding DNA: TGCGCCAGCAGCTTGGGACCGGGGGAAGCTTTCTTT. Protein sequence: CASSLGPGEAFF.

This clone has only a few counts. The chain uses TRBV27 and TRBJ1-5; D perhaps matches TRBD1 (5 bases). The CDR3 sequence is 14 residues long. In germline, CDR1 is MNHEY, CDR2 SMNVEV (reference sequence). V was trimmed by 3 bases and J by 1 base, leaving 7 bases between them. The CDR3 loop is CASSLGQSNQPQHF. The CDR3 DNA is TGTGCCAGCAGTTTGGGGCAGAGCAATCAGCCCCAGCATTTT.

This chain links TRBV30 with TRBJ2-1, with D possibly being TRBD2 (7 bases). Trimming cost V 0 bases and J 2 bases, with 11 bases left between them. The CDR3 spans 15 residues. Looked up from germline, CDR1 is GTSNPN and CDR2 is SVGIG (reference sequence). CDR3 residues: CAWSVGGAPYNEQFF. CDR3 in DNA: TGTGCCTGGAGTGTAGGGGGGGCCCCCTACAATGAGCAGTTCTTC.

Here the CDR3 DNA reads TGTGCCAGCAGCTTAGGGTCGGATGAGCAGTTCTTC. Amino acids: CASSLGSDEQFF. The chain recombines TRBV7-6 with TRBJ2-1; D is unresolved. Germline loops: CDR1 SGHVS, CDR2 FNYEAQ. Deletions cut 1 base from V and 8 bases from J, with 6 bases between. The CDR3 consists of 12 residues.

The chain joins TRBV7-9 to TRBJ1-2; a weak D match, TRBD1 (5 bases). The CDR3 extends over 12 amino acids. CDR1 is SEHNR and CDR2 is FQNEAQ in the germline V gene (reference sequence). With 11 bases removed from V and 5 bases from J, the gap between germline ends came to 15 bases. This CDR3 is CAGAGASYGYTF. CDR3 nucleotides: TGTGCCGGAGCTGGGGCGTCGTATGGCTACACCTTC.

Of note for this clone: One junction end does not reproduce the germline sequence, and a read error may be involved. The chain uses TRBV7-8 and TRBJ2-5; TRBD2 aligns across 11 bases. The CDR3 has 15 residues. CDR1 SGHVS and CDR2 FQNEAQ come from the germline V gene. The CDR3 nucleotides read TGTGCCAGCAGCTTAGCTGGAGGACTAGCGGGCCCCCTGAACTTC. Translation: CASSLAGGLAGPLNF.

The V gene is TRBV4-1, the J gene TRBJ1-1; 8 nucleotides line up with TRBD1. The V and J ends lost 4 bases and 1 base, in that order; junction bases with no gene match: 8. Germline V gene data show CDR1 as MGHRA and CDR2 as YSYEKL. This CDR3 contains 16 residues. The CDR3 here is CASSLSPGTGNTEAFF. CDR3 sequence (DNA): TGCGCCAGCAGCCTTTCCCCCGGGACAGGGAACACTGAAGCTTTCTTT.

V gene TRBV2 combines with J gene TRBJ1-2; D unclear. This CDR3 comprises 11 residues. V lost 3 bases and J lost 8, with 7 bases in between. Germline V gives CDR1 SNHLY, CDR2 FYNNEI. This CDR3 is CASSDSYGYTF. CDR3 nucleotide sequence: TGTGCCAGCAGTGACAGTTACGGCTACACCTTC.

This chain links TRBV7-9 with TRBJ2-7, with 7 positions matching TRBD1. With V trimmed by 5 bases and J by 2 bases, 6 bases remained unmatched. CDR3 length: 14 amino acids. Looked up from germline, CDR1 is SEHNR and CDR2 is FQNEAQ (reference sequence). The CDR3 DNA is TGTGCCAGCAGCAACGACAGGGCGCCCTACGAGCAGTACTTC. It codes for CASSNDRAPYEQYF. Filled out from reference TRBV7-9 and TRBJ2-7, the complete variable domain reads DTGVSQNPRHKITKRGQNVTFRCDPISEHNRLYWYRQTLGQGPEFLTYFQNEAQLEKSRLLSDRFSAERPKGSFSTLEIQRTEQGDSAMYLCASSNDRAPYEQYFGPGTRLTVT.

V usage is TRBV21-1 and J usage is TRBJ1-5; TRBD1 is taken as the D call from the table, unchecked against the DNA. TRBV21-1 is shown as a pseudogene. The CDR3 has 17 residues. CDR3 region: CASSPTGGQGSNQPQHF. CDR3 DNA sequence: TGTGCCAGCAGCCCCACGGGGGGACAGGGGAGCAATCAGCCCCAGCATTTT.

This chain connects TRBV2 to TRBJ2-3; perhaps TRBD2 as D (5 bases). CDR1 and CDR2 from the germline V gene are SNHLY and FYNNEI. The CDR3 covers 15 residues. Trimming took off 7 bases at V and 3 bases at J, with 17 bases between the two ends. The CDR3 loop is CASTHGDYGTDTQYF. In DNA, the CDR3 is TGTGCCAGCACCCACGGAGACTACGGAACAGATACGCAGTATTTT.